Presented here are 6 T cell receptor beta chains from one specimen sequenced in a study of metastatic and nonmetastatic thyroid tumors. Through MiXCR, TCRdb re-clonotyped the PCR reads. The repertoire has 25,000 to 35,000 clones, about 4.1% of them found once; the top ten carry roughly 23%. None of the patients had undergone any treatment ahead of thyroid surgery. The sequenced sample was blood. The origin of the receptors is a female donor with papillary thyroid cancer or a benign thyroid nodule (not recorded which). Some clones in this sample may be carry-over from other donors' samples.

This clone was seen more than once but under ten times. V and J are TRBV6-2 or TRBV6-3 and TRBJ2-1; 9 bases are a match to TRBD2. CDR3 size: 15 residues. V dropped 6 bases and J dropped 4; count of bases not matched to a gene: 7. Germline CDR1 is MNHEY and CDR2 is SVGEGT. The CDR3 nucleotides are TGTGCCAGCAGCCCGGCGGCGGGGGGGTACAATGAGCAGTTCTTC. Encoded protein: CASSPAAGGYNEQFF.

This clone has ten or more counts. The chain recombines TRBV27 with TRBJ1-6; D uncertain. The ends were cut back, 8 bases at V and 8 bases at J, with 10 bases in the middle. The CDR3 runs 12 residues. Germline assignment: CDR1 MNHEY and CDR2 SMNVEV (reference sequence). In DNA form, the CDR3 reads TGTGCCAGCGGACGGACCCATTCACCCCTCCACTTT. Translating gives CASGRTHSPLHF.

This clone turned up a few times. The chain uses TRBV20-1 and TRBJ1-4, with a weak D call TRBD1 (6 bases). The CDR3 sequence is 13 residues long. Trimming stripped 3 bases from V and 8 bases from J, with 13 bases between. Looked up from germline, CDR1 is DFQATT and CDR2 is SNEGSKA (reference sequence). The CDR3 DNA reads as TGCAGTGCTAGGTTGGGGGCTAGGGAAAAACTGTTTTTT. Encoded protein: CSARLGAREKLFF.

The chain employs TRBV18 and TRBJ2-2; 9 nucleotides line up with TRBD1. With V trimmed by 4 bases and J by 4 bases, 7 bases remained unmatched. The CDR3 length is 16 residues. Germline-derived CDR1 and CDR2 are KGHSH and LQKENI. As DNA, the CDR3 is TGTGCCAGCTCACTATGGACAGGGGTTGGCACCGGGGAGCTGTTTTTT. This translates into CASSLWTGVGTGELFF.

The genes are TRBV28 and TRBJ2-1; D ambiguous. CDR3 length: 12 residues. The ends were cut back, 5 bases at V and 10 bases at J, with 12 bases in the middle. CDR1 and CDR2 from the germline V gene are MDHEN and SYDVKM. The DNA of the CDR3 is TGTGCCAGCAGTAGTCCTGGGATCGAGCAGTTCTTC. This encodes CASSSPGIEQFF.

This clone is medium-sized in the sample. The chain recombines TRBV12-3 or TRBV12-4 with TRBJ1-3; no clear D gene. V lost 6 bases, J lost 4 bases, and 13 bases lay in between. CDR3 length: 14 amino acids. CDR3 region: CASSPLGWGNTIYF. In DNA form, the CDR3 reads TGTGCCAGCAGCCCACTCGGTTGGGGAAACACCATATATTTT.